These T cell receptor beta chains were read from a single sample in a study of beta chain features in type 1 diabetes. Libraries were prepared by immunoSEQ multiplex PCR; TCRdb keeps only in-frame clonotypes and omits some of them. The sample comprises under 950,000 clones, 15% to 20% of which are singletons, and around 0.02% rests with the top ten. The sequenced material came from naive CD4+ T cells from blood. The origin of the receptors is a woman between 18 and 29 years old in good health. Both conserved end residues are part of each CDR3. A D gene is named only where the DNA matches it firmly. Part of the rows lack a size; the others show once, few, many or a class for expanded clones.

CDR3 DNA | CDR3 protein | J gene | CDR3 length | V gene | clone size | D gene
TGTGCCAGCAAGAAGACTAGCGGGTTCACAGATACGCAGTATTTT | CASKKTSGFTDTQYF | TRBJ2-3 | 15 | TRBV7-2 | NA | TRBD2
TGTGCCAGCAGCAGCAGACAGGGGAGCAGGACCCAGTACTTC | CASSSRQGSRTQYF | TRBJ2-5 | 14 | TRBV13 | NA | TRBD1
TGTGCCAGCAGCTCAGATCCGGGACAGAGGAACACCATATATTTT | CASSSDPGQRNTIYF | TRBJ1-3 | 15 | TRBV7-2 | NA | TRBD1
TGTGCCAGCACGCCTGGGCAGGGACCCTACAATGAGCAGTTCTTC | CASTPGQGPYNEQFF | TRBJ2-1 | 15 | TRBV9 | NA | NA
TGTGCCAGCAGCGCCCCGGGACTAGCGGGAGAAGAGGGCACAGATACGCAGTATTTT | CASSAPGLAGEEGTDTQYF | TRBJ2-3 | 19 | TRBV13 | few | TRBD2
TGCGCCAGCAGCTTGGGCCCGCCTAGCGGGAGGTACGAGCAGTACTTC | CASSLGPPSGRYEQYF | TRBJ2-7 | 16 | TRBV5-1 | NA | TRBD2
TGTGCCAGCAGTTTGACTAGCGGTAGCTCCTACAATGAGCAGTTCTTC | CASSLTSGSSYNEQFF | TRBJ2-1 | 16 | TRBV28 | few | TRBD2
TGTGCCAGCAGCCAAGATTCAGGGGTCTACACCTTC | CASSQDSGVYTF | TRBJ1-2 | 12 | TRBV4-2 | NA | NA
TGTGCCAGCAGCCCCGGGGGGTCCTACGAGCAGTACTTC | CASSPGGSYEQYF | TRBJ2-7 | 13 | TRBV6-6 | few | TRBD2
TGTGCCAGCAGCTTAAGGAGGATGGGGGAGTCCTACGAGCAGTACTTC | CASSLRRMGESYEQYF | TRBJ2-7 | 16 | TRBV7-2 | NA | NA
TGTGCCATCAGTGAACGCCAGGGACTAGCGGGAGGAACAGATACGCAGTATTTT | CAISERQGLAGGTDTQYF | TRBJ2-3 | 18 | TRBV10-3 | NA | TRBD2
TGTGCCAGCAGCTTAGTGGGAAATGAGCAGTTCTTC | CASSLVGNEQFF | TRBJ2-1 | 12 | TRBV11-2 | NA | NA
TGTGCCAGTAGTTGGCTAGCGGGAGGGCGGCGGAATGAGCAGTTCTTC | CASSWLAGGRRNEQFF | TRBJ2-1 | 16 | TRBV19 | NA | TRBD2
TGTGCCAGCAGCTTTAGCGGAAGCTCCTACAATGAGCAGTTCTTC | CASSFSGSSYNEQFF | TRBJ2-1 | 15 | TRBV5-4 | few | NA
TGTGCCAGCAGCCTACTAGCGGCACCTTCTACTAGCACAGATACGCAGTATTTT | CASSLLAAPSTSTDTQYF | TRBJ2-3 | 18 | TRBV7-9 | NA | TRBD2
TGTGCCAGCTCCTATCAGGAGAACACTGAAGCTTTCTTT | CASSYQENTEAFF | TRBJ1-1 | 13 | TRBV7-8 | NA | NA
TGTGCCAGCAGTTATAAGCAGGGGCGGAAAGAGACCCAGTACTTC | CASSYKQGRKETQYF | TRBJ2-5 | 15 | TRBV28 | NA | NA
TGTGCCAGTAGTGTCGCCAGGGCACCCAATCAGCCCCAGCATTTT | CASSVARAPNQPQHF | TRBJ1-5 | 15 | TRBV19 | NA | NA
TGTGCCAGCAGGGCTAGCGGGATCTCTGGGGCCAACGTCCTGACTTTC | CASRASGISGANVLTF | TRBJ2-6 | 16 | TRBV28 | few | TRBD2
TGTGCCAGCAGCCAACCAGGGACAACTAATGAAAAACTGTTTTTT | CASSQPGTTNEKLFF | TRBJ1-4 | 15 | TRBV16 | few | NA
TGCGCCAGCAGCCCCTACATCGGGGGCGGTCAAGAGACCCAGTACTTC | CASSPYIGGGQETQYF | TRBJ2-5 | 16 | TRBV5-1 | few | NA
TGTGCCAGCAGTAGACAGGGCCAAACTAATGAAAAACTGTTTTTT | CASSRQGQTNEKLFF | TRBJ1-4 | 15 | TRBV2 | NA | TRBD1
TGTGCCAGCAGCCTCGGGACTAGCGGGAGGCCCTCCTACAATGAGCAGTTCTTC | CASSLGTSGRPSYNEQFF | TRBJ2-1 | 18 | TRBV9 | few | TRBD2